One sample yielded the 26 T cell receptor beta chains listed below, sequenced in a study of breast tumors, draining lymph nodes, adjacent tissues. MiXCR, applied by TCRdb to the multiplex PCR reads, yields one record per CDR3 protein. Among 25,000 or so distinct CDR3 sequences, 23% were seen once, and the ten largest hold roughly 12%. The sequenced material came from breast tumor tissue. The receptors stem from a female donor with breast cancer. Some clones in this sample may be carry-over from other donors' samples.

About this clonotype itself: A much larger clone sits a single nucleotide away, making a read error possible. The chain is built from TRBV6-5 and TRBJ2-2; possibly TRBD2 for D (5 bases). Germline CDR1 is MNHEY and CDR2 is SVGAGI. The ends were cut back, 2 bases at V and 4 bases at J, with 20 bases in the middle. The CDR3 contains 18 residues. The CDR3 loop reads CASSYSLPSRNPTGELFF. CDR3 coding DNA: TGTGCCAGCAGTTACAGTTTGCCTAGCAGGAATCCCACCGGGGAGCTGTTTTTT.

This clonotype was observed at least ten times. The J gene is TRBJ2-1, the V gene TRBV4-1; 9 bases agree with TRBD1. Trimming took 1 base from V and 5 from J; bases not matched to a gene: 6. CDR1 and CDR2 (germline): MGHRA, YSYEKL. The CDR3 runs to 16 residues. This chain's CDR3 is CASSQGGGTGNNEQFF. DNA of the CDR3: TGCGCCAGCAGCCAAGGAGGCGGGACAGGGAACAATGAGCAGTTCTTC.

This clonotype was observed at least ten times. The chain couples TRBV5-4 to TRBJ2-7; a weak D match, TRBD2 (6 bases). Germline V gives CDR1 SGHNT, CDR2 YYREEE (reference sequence). V lost 4 bases and J lost 0, with 11 bases in between. CDR3 length: 14 amino acids. Written as DNA, the CDR3 is TGTGCCAGCAGCGACATGCGGGACTCCTACGAGCAGTACTTC. This codes for CASSDMRDSYEQYF.

This clonotype has ten or more counts. V usage is TRBV11-2 and J usage is TRBJ2-1; either TRBD1 or TRBD2 may supply D (5 bases each). Trimming took 5 bases from V and 2 from J, leaving 16 bases between them. Germline lookup yields CDR1 SGHAT and CDR2 FQNNGV. This CDR3 comprises 16 residues. CDR3 amino acids: CASSRAGATTYNEQFF. In DNA form, the CDR3 reads TGTGCCAGCAGCCGAGCCGGGGCGACTACCTACAATGAGCAGTTCTTC.

This clonotype is medium-sized (0.01 to 0.1%). J is TRBJ2-7 and V is TRBV9; D is ambiguous. V gave up 0 bases and J gave up 3 bases, with 7 bases separating them. Looked up from germline, CDR1 is SGDLS and CDR2 is YYNGEE. The CDR3 runs to 13 residues. The CDR3 DNA reads TGTGCCAGCAGCGTAGAGGATAACTACGAGCAGTACTTC. It is translated as CASSVEDNYEQYF.

This clonotype is termed medium-sized. The V gene is TRBV7-9, the J gene TRBJ2-2; tentative D call: TRBD2 (6 bases). Germline V lookup: CDR1 SEHNR, CDR2 FQNEAQ (reference sequence). The CDR3 is 15 amino acids. With 1 base removed from V and 0 bases from J, the gap between germline ends came to 6 bases. The CDR3 sequence is CASSLGGANTGELFF. As DNA, the CDR3 is TGTGCCAGCAGCTTAGGGGGGGCGAACACCGGGGAGCTGTTTTTT.

This clonotype was detected many times. V usage is TRBV3-1 and J usage is TRBJ2-1; 12 nucleotides align to TRBD2. The V gene's germline CDR1 is LGHDT and CDR2 YNNKEL (reference sequence). V lost 1 base, J lost 7 bases, and 8 bases stayed unmatched. The CDR3 contains 17 residues. CDR3 sequence reads: CASSQVWETSGRNEQFF. CDR3 in DNA: TGTGCCAGCAGCCAAGTGTGGGAGACTAGCGGGAGAAATGAGCAGTTCTTC.

This clonotype was seen many times. This chain connects TRBV5-1 to TRBJ2-5, with TRBD2 matching over 11 bases. CDR1 is SGHRS and CDR2 is YFSETQ in the germline V gene. This CDR3 is built from 16 residues. Trimming took 4 bases from V and 5 from J; bases not matched to a gene: 10. CDR3 sequence (DNA): TGCGCCAGCAGCCGCGATAGCGGGAGGGCAGGCGAGACCCAGTACTTC. Protein sequence: CASSRDSGRAGETQYF.

This clonotype was observed many times. This chain joins TRBV6-1 and TRBJ2-2, with TRBD1 matching over 8 bases. This CDR3 comprises 14 residues. The J segment lost 7 bases and the V segment lost 7 bases, leaving 8 bases of the junction unmatched. Germline V gene lookup returns CDR1 MNHNS and CDR2 SASEGT. DNA for the CDR3: TGTGCCAGCACTATACAGGGGGAAGGCGGGGAGCTGTTTTTT. It translates to CASTIQGEGGELFF.

This clonotype was seen many times. The chain recombines TRBV6-4 with TRBJ2-2; 11 bases align to TRBD2. Germline V CDR1 and CDR2: MRHNA, SNTAGT. The CDR3 has 16 amino acids. Trimming at V came to 6 bases and at J to 4 bases, leaving 7 bases not matched to a gene. Here the CDR3 DNA reads TGTGCCAGCAGCTTACTAGCGGGAGCCTTCACCGGGGAGCTGTTTTTT. Amino acids: CASSLLAGAFTGELFF.

This clonotype was observed many times. The chain uses TRBV2 and TRBJ2-7; D gene unclear. V lost 3 bases to trimming and J lost 1 base, with 10 bases between them. The CDR3 is 14 amino acids. Germline CDR1 is SNHLY and CDR2 is FYNNEI. The CDR3 DNA follows: TGTGCCAGCAGTGAGTACGTAACATCCTACGAGCAGTACTTC. It is translated as CASSEYVTSYEQYF.

A remark on this clonotype: A much larger clone sits a single nucleotide away, making a read error possible. The J gene is TRBJ1-4, the V gene TRBV30; D remains unclear. This CDR3 is 15 amino acids long. The germline V gene encodes CDR1 GTSNPN and CDR2 SVGIG (reference sequence). The DNA for the CDR3 is TGTGCCTGGAGTGTACCCGGTGTGGGTAATGAAAGACTGTTTTTT. Residues: CAWSVPGVGNERLFF.

This clonotype was found many times. The chain uses TRBV28 and TRBJ2-7; TRBD1 aligns across 8 bases. Germline trimming cut 5 bases from V and 2 bases from J; bases unmatched to any gene: 11. Per germline, CDR1 MDHEN and CDR2 SYDVKM. This CDR3 has 16 residues. The CDR3 coding sequence is TGTGCCAGCAGTCCCCTAGGACAGGGTCCCCCCTACGAGCAGTACTTC. It translates to CASSPLGQGPPYEQYF.

In this sample, this clonotype turned up many times. The CDR3 sequence is CASSLGAYEQYF. CDR3 nucleotides: TGTGCCAGCAGCTTGGGAGCCTACGAGCAGTACTTC. This rearrangement joins TRBV5-6 to TRBJ2-7; D is ambiguous. The ends were cut back, 0 bases at V and 2 bases at J, with 3 bases in the middle. There are 12 residues in the CDR3. Germline loops: CDR1 SGHDT, CDR2 YYEEEE.

The table lists this clonotype with a count of one. This chain uses TRBV7-8 with TRBJ1-4; TRBD1 matches at 9 bases. The germline CDR1 and CDR2 sequences are SGHVS and FQNEAQ. This CDR3 is built from 14 residues. Trimming took 4 bases from V and 7 from J; bases not matched to a gene: 4. Here the CDR3 reads CASSSDRGVEKLFF. DNA for the CDR3: TGTGCCAGCAGCTCGGACAGGGGAGTTGAAAAACTGTTTTTT.

This clonotype came up many times. Here the CDR3 DNA reads TGTGCCAGCAGCCAGGGACGTACTAGCGGGAGCTACAATGAGCAGTTCTTC. Translating it yields CASSQGRTSGSYNEQFF. The chain is built from TRBV3-1 and TRBJ2-1, with 11 positions matching TRBD2. The germline gives CDR1 LGHDT, CDR2 YNNKEL (reference sequence). CDR3 length equals 17 residues. J was trimmed by 3 bases and V by 3 bases; bases with no gene match: 7.

This clonotype was seen ten or more times. The rearrangement uses TRBV11-3 and TRBJ2-7, with TRBD2 matching over 8 bases. CDR1 and CDR2 (germline): SGHNT, YENEEA. The CDR3 has 15 amino acids. Germline trimming cut 5 bases from V and 0 bases from J; bases unmatched to any gene: 6. CDR3 residues: CASSPTSGHSYEQYF. The CDR3 DNA reads TGTGCCAGCAGCCCTACTAGCGGACACTCCTACGAGCAGTACTTC.

A remark on this clonotype: A much more abundant neighbour one base away suggests this may be a read error. V usage is TRBV12-3 or TRBV12-4 and J usage is TRBJ2-2; no clear D. V was trimmed by 0 bases and J by 6 bases, leaving 8 bases between them. The CDR3 covers 14 residues. The CDR3 protein is CASSLALEPGELFF. DNA for the CDR3: TGTGCCAGCAGTTTAGCGCTTGAACCCGGGGAGCTGTTTTTT.

This clonotype occurred many times. The V and J genes are TRBV5-1 and TRBJ2-3; TRBD1 aligns across 9 bases. V lost 3 bases, J lost 5 bases, and 13 bases stayed unmatched. The V gene's germline CDR1 is SGHRS and CDR2 YFSETQ. This CDR3 region has 17 residues. For the CDR3, the DNA is TGCGCCAGCAGCTCGACCCCGGGACAGGGTTTTTTAGATACGCAGTATTTT. It yields the protein CASSSTPGQGFLDTQYF.

There are many counts of this clonotype. The rearrangement links TRBV11-2 to TRBJ2-1, with a possible D match to TRBD1 (6 bases). V dropped 5 bases and J dropped 2 bases, with 13 bases sitting between them. The CDR3 loop spans 15 amino acids. Germline CDR1 is SGHAT and CDR2 is FQNNGV. The CDR3 nucleotides read TGTGCCAGCAGCCGCCCTGGGACAACCTACAATGAGCAGTTCTTC. Its translation: CASSRPGTTYNEQFF. Together with reference TRBV11-2 and TRBJ2-1, the CDR3 gives the full variable domain: EAGVAQSPRYKIIEKRQSVAFWCNPISGHATLYWYQQILGQGPKLLIQFQNNGVVDDSQLPKDRFSAERLKGVDSTLKIQPAKLEDSAVYLCASSRPGTTYNEQFFGPGTRLTVL.

This clonotype was seen many times. The V call is TRBV20-1, the J call TRBJ2-3; 8 positions agree with TRBD1. The germline gives CDR1 DFQATT, CDR2 SNEGSKA (reference sequence). The CDR3 consists of 16 residues. V lost 1 base, J lost 1 base, and 7 bases stayed unmatched. The CDR3 loop reads CSARVQGAPGTDTQYF. As DNA, the CDR3 is TGCAGTGCTAGAGTGCAGGGGGCGCCTGGCACAGATACGCAGTATTTT.

This clonotype came up many times. The junction shows a germline mismatch at one end, possibly a read error. This chain uses TRBV7-7 with TRBJ2-7, with D possibly being TRBD1 or TRBD2 (5 bases each). CDR3 length: 13 amino acids. Germline lookup yields CDR1 SSHAT and CDR2 FNYEAQ (reference sequence). CDR3 coding DNA: TGTGCTAGCAGCCTCCGGGACGGTTACGAGCAGTACTTC. Protein: CASSLRDGYEQYF.

The sample holds many counts of this clonotype. V and J are TRBV28 and TRBJ1-5, with 8 bases lining up with TRBD1. Germline trimming cut 5 bases from V and 2 bases from J; bases unmatched to any gene: 5. Germline CDR1 reads MDHEN; CDR2 reads SYDVKM. The CDR3 length is 15 residues. CDR3 region: CASSIRGLGNQPQHF. The CDR3 DNA follows: TGTGCCAGCAGTATCAGGGGGCTAGGCAATCAGCCCCAGCATTTT. The full variable domain, rest sourced from reference TRBV28 and TRBJ1-5, is DVKVTQSSRYLVKRTGEKVFLECVQDMDHENMFWYRQDPGLGLRLIYFSYDVKMKEKGDIPEGYSVSREKKERFSLILESASTNQTSMYLCASSIRGLGNQPQHFGDGTRLSIL.

V is TRBV5-4 and J is TRBJ1-1; a weak D match, TRBD1 (6 bases). This CDR3 is built from 15 residues. With 4 bases removed from V and 4 bases from J, the gap between germline ends came to 17 bases. CDR1 SGHNT and CDR2 YYREEE come from the germline V gene (reference sequence). CDR3 protein: CASSVDPLRGTEAFF. CDR3 bases: TGTGCCAGCAGCGTGGACCCACTCAGGGGCACTGAAGCTTTCTTT. The entire variable domain, with the rest obtained from reference TRBV5-4 and TRBJ1-1, is as follows: ETGVTQSPTHLIKTRGQQVTLRCSSQSGHNTVSWYQQALGQGPQFIFQYYREEENGRGNFPPRFSGLQFPNYSSELNVNALELDDSALYLCASSVDPLRGTEAFFGQGTRLTVV.

This clonotype was seen at least ten times. The V call is TRBV19, the J call TRBJ2-5; 8 bases are a match to TRBD2. With V trimmed by 4 bases and J by 5 bases, 3 bases remained unmatched. Germline CDR1 LNHDA, CDR2 SQIVND (reference sequence). The CDR3 loop spans 13 amino acids. The CDR3 nucleotides are TGTGCCAGTAGTACCGTAGCGGGGGAGACCCAGTACTTC. Amino acid sequence: CASSTVAGETQYF.

The chain carries TRBV30 and TRBJ1-2, with D maybe TRBD1 (6 bases). CDR3 length: 11 amino acids. Trimming left V 1 base short and J 8 bases short, with 8 bases between. Per germline, CDR1 GTSNPN and CDR2 SVGIG (reference sequence). For the CDR3, the DNA is TGTGCCTGGAGTGCAGGGGAAGGCTACACCTTC. Translating it yields CAWSAGEGYTF.